These 24 T cell receptor beta chains were all obtained from the same sample, sequenced in a study of glioma-infiltrating T cells. Using RNA template, CDR3s of TCR alpha and beta were amplified with iRepertoire arm-PCR. TCRdb independently ran MiXCR on the multiplex PCR reads; one entry per CDR3 protein. The sample has around 390,000 distinct CDR3 sequences, roughly two fifths seen once. The material sequenced was glioma tissue, nonneoplastic brain tissue, or PBMCs (not recorded which). The receptors were sampled from a human donor with low-grade glioma or glioblastoma, undergoing nonglioma brain surgery, or in good health (not recorded which).

This clonotype appeared a few times. Here the CDR3 DNA reads TGTGCCAGCAGGTCCCAGGGGCCGAAACTGTTCTTC. Encoded protein: CASRSQGPKLFF. The V gene is TRBV7-9, the J gene TRBJ2-1; perhaps TRBD1 as D (6 bases). The CDR3 sequence is 12 residues long. Germline V gene sequence: CDR1 SEHNR, CDR2 FQNEAQ (reference sequence). V gave up 6 bases and J gave up 15 bases, with 18 bases separating them.

This clonotype was counted between two and nine times. V and J are TRBV28 and TRBJ2-6; D is uncertain. Deletions cut 3 bases from V and 0 bases from J, with 6 bases between. The CDR3 length is 15 residues. CDR1 is MDHEN and CDR2 is SYDVKM in the germline V gene. The DNA of the CDR3 is TGTGCCAGCAGTTTGGGTCACTCTGGGGCCAACGTCCTGACTTTC. It yields the protein CASSLGHSGANVLTF. The full variable domain, rest sourced from reference TRBV28 and TRBJ2-6, is DVKVTQSSRYLVKRTGEKVFLECVQDMDHENMFWYRQDPGLGLRLIYFSYDVKMKEKGDIPEGYSVSREKKERFSLILESASTNQTSMYLCASSLGHSGANVLTFGAGSRLTVL.

In its sample, this clonotype was seen a few times. V and J are TRBV18 and TRBJ1-6; TRBD1 matches at 7 bases. Germline V CDR1 and CDR2: KGHSH, LQKENI. This CDR3 is 15 amino acids long. V lost 2 bases and J lost 7; bases outside the gene matches: 5. This CDR3 is CASSPSTGVNSPLHF. The CDR3 DNA reads TGTGCCAGCTCACCATCCACAGGGGTGAATTCACCCCTCCACTTT.

This clonotype was recorded a few times. This chain connects TRBV7-9 to TRBJ2-7; D remains ambiguous. V lost 5 bases, J lost 5 bases, and 22 bases lay in between. Germline CDR1 SEHNR, CDR2 FQNEAQ (reference sequence). The CDR3 has 16 residues. In DNA, the CDR3 is TGTGCCAGCAGCCCCGTCTTAGGGAAGGGTCTTCACGAGCAGTACTTC. Translation gives CASSPVLGKGLHEQYF.

The chain couples TRBV19 to TRBJ1-2; D is ambiguous. The germline V and J ends were trimmed by 5 bases and 3 bases, with 16 bases remaining between them. CDR1 is LNHDA and CDR2 is SQIVND in the germline V gene (reference sequence). The CDR3 loop spans 15 amino acids. The DNA of the CDR3 is TGTGCCAGTAGTCGAACAATACAGAAGGACTATGGCTACACCTTC. Protein product: CASSRTIQKDYGYTF.

The chain recombines TRBV15 with TRBJ2-1; 10 bases are a match to TRBD2. The germline V gene encodes CDR1 LNHNV and CDR2 YYDKDF (reference sequence). This CDR3 comprises 16 residues. J gave up 6 bases and V 2 bases, and 7 bases lay outside the gene matches. The CDR3 DNA reads as TGTGCCACCAGCAGACCTATCAGCGGGGGGGTCAATGAGCAGTTCTTC. Its translation: CATSRPISGGVNEQFF.

This clonotype has a count of ten or more. The V and J genes are TRBV20-1 and TRBJ1-2, with 8 bases aligning to TRBD1. Losses at the gene ends were 3 bases for V and 5 bases for J; bases not matched to a gene: 5. This CDR3 has 13 residues. The germline gives CDR1 DFQATT, CDR2 SNEGSKA (reference sequence). This CDR3 is CSASPGGNYGYTF. CDR3 DNA: TGCAGTGCTAGCCCAGGGGGCAATTATGGCTACACCTTC.

The chain is built from TRBV11-1 and TRBJ2-3, with a weak D call TRBD1 (6 bases). The CDR3 has 16 residues. The germline V gene encodes CDR1 SGHAT and CDR2 FQDESV (reference sequence). Trimming stripped 5 bases from V and 5 bases from J, with 20 bases between. CDR3 region: CASSHNWDNSGDTQYF. The CDR3 DNA reads TGTGCCAGCAGCCACAACTGGGACAACTCAGGAGATACGCAGTATTTT.

The V gene is TRBV20-1, the J gene TRBJ2-5; 7 bases align to TRBD1. Germline loops: CDR1 DFQATT, CDR2 SNEGSKA (reference sequence). The CDR3 loop spans 14 amino acids. Trimming at V came to 2 bases and at J to 2 bases, leaving 5 bases not matched to a gene. CDR3 loop: CSARFGRGQETQYF. The CDR3 nucleotides read TGCAGTGCTAGATTCGGCAGGGGGCAAGAGACCCAGTACTTC.

The V and J genes are TRBV10-3 and TRBJ2-3, with a weak D call TRBD2 (6 bases). The CDR3 length is 13 residues. Trimming stripped 2 bases from V and 5 bases from J, with 8 bases between. Germline V gene data show CDR1 as ENHRY and CDR2 as SYGVKD. The CDR3 loop is CAISEQGGDTQYF. In nucleotides, the CDR3 is TGTGCCATCAGTGAGCAGGGAGGAGATACGCAGTATTTT.

V and J are TRBV12-3 or TRBV12-4 and TRBJ1-1; D is undetermined. The ends were cut back, 7 bases at V and 1 base at J, with 10 bases in the middle. This CDR3 is 13 amino acids long. The CDR3 region has the DNA TGTGCCAGCACGCTAGACCCGAACACTGAAGCTTTCTTT. It translates to CASTLDPNTEAFF.

The V call is TRBV10-3, the J call TRBJ2-7; 10 bases fit TRBD1. Germline V lookup: CDR1 ENHRY, CDR2 SYGVKD. The CDR3 contains 14 residues. J gave up 3 bases and V 4 bases, and 3 bases lay outside the gene matches. CDR3 in amino acids: CAISGGQGNYEQYF. DNA for the CDR3: TGTGCCATCAGTGGGGGACAGGGGAACTACGAGCAGTACTTC.

V gene TRBV20-1 combines with J gene TRBJ2-5; D is uncertain. Germline V gives CDR1 DFQATT, CDR2 SNEGSKA (reference sequence). The CDR3 covers 14 residues. The V and J ends lost 3 bases and 1 base respectively, with 12 bases between them. The CDR3 reads CSARAGAAQETQYF. The CDR3 nucleotides are TGCAGTGCTAGGGCTGGAGCAGCCCAAGAGACCCAGTACTTC.

This clonotype was counted between two and nine times. The CDR3 sequence is CASSSSGAFYNEQFF. The CDR3 DNA reads as TGTGCCAGCAGTTCTAGCGGAGCATTTTACAATGAGCAGTTCTTC. The chain combines TRBV7-2 with TRBJ2-1; TRBD2 agrees at 7 bases. The CDR3 sequence is 15 residues long. After removal of 6 bases from V and 4 bases from J, the junction contained 9 bases not matched to a gene. The germline gives CDR1 SGHTA, CDR2 FQGNSA.

This chain joins TRBV6-1 and TRBJ2-1, with TRBD2 as a possible D gene (5 bases). Trimming removed 5 bases at V and 8 bases at J, with 13 bases between. The CDR3 covers 13 residues. Germline CDR1 and CDR2: MNHNS and SASEGT. CDR3 DNA: TGTGCCAGCAGTTTGGACTTTCTGTATGAGCAGTTCTTC. This gives the protein CASSLDFLYEQFF.

This clonotype has a single count. The chain combines TRBV3-1 with TRBJ2-1; D uncertain. Trimming shortened V by 5 bases and J by 10 bases, and 12 bases separated the two germline ends. The CDR3 totals 12 residues. Germline V lookup: CDR1 LGHDT, CDR2 YNNKEL (reference sequence). CDR3 in DNA: TGTGCCAGCAGCGGCGACCCTGTCGAGCAGTTCTTC. Its translation: CASSGDPVEQFF.

This clonotype has a count of ten or more. The rearrangement links TRBV6-2 or TRBV6-3 to TRBJ2-1; D possibly uses TRBD1 or TRBD2 (5 bases each). V lost 2 bases and J 8 bases, leaving 7 bases between the germline ends. CDR1 and CDR2 from the germline V gene are MNHEY and SVGEGT. CDR3 size: 12 residues. CDR3 DNA sequence: TGTGCCAGCAGTTACGTGGGGGATGAGCAGTTCTTC. Protein product: CASSYVGDEQFF.

This clonotype was seen a handful of times. The chain has TRBV12-3 or TRBV12-4 and TRBJ1-2; D may be TRBD1 (5 bases). V dropped 3 bases and J dropped 8 bases, with 13 bases sitting between them. The CDR3 length is 13 residues. CDR3 region: CASSLSSGLGYTF. The CDR3, as DNA: TGTGCCAGCAGTTTGAGTTCGGGGCTCGGCTACACCTTC.

J is TRBJ2-3 and V is TRBV7-8; TRBD2 agrees at 7 bases. In germline, CDR1 is SGHVS, CDR2 FQNEAQ. CDR3 size: 14 residues. V lost 3 bases to trimming and J lost 5 bases; unmatched junction nucleotides: 5. The CDR3 DNA is TGTGCCAGCAGCTTGGGCGGGAGCGGAGATACGCAGTATTTT. Amino acids: CASSLGGSGDTQYF.

Of note for this clonotype: Possible read error: a much larger clone is one base away. V is TRBV6-2 or TRBV6-3 and J is TRBJ2-1; D is perhaps TRBD1 or TRBD2 (5 bases each). CDR1 and CDR2 from the germline V gene are MNHEY and SVGEGT. V lost 2 bases, J lost 10 bases, and 18 bases lay in between. CDR3 length: 15 residues. The chain's CDR3 is CASSYPRGRNYEQFF. CDR3 nucleotides: TGTGCCAGCAGTTACCCGAGGGGTAGAAACTACGAGCAGTTCTTC.

The chain employs TRBV7-3 and TRBJ2-1; D may be TRBD2 (6 bases). V dropped 3 bases and J dropped 0 bases, with 9 bases sitting between them. The CDR3 is 15 residues long. Per germline, CDR1 SGHTA and CDR2 FQGTGA. The DNA of the CDR3 is TGTGCCAGCAGCTTCGGCGGGAACTCCTACAATGAGCAGTTCTTC. The encoded protein is CASSFGGNSYNEQFF.

This clonotype was observed a few times. The genes are TRBV6-2 or TRBV6-3 and TRBJ2-7; 11 nucleotides line up with TRBD2. Germline lookup yields CDR1 MNHEY and CDR2 SVGEGT. Trimming took 2 bases from V and 0 from J; bases not matched to a gene: 3. The CDR3 has 16 residues. CDR3 amino acids: CASSYLAGGSSYEQYF. DNA for the CDR3: TGTGCCAGCAGTTACCTAGCGGGAGGTTCCTCCTACGAGCAGTACTTC.

With regard to this clonotype: This may stem from a read error, because a much larger clone lies one nucleotide away. This chain joins TRBV6-2 or TRBV6-3 and TRBJ2-1; D uncertain. Germline V gives CDR1 MNHEY, CDR2 SVGEGT. V lost 6 bases, J lost 10 bases, and 13 bases lay in between. This CDR3 spans 12 amino acids. The CDR3 loop reads CASRRVQYEQFF. The CDR3 nucleotides are TGTGCCAGCAGGCGAGTACAGTACGAGCAGTTCTTC.

V usage is TRBV27 and J usage is TRBJ2-1; 9 positions match TRBD1. V was clipped by 2 bases and J by 7 bases; unmatched bases: 24. Germline V gene lookup returns CDR1 MNHEY and CDR2 SMNVEV (reference sequence). There are 21 residues in the CDR3. As DNA, the CDR3 is TGTGCCAGCAGTTTAAGACGTACAGGGGGCACACTAACGGGAGTTATGAATGAGCAGTTCTTC. Its translation: CASSLRRTGGTLTGVMNEQFF.